The clone carrying this T cell receptor beta chain was counted only a few times. Antigen unknown. This CDR3 is built from 15 residues. Germline V gives CDR1 MNHEY, CDR2 SVGAGI. V was cut by 4 bases and J by 1 base, with 10 bases left in between. Profiling relied on immunoSEQ multiplex PCR, and the TCRdb table lists in-frame clones only, not all of them. The top ten clones hold roughly 5.2% of a sample with about 64,000 clones, 82% of them seen once. This record belongs to a study of OX40 agonist ivuxolimab in advanced cancers. General study findings and limits: Fewer expanded clones were found on average in CD4+ than in CD8+ T cells. At doses 0.1 to 3.0 mg/kg, CD4+ and CD8+ clones expanded. Some nonresponders also had low normalized T-cell clonal expansion.

This chain links TRBV6-5 with TRBJ2-2, with D perhaps given as TRBD1 or TRBD2 (5 bases each). Here the sequenced sample was CD4+ or CD8+ T cells sorted from blood, taken in a trial of the OX40 agonist ivuxolimab. This clonotype originated in an adult with an advanced solid tumor such as melanoma, head and neck, liver or kidney cancer. The CDR3 coding sequence is TGTGCCAGCAGTTCGGGGCTCCTGAACACCGGGGAGCTGTTTTTT. Its protein product is CASSSGLLNTGELFF.